Sequencing of this TCR beta chain was carried out in a study of blood T cell repertoires in COVID-19. Overall study: Sites across the United States, Italy and Spain contributed samples from acute and convalescent COVID-19. The cDNA or gDNA used as material had been derived from T cells, B-cell-depleted T cells, or PBMCs.

Original methodology: Estimation of nucleated cell counts was performed using reference gene primer amplification. The assay was immunoSEQ multiplex PCR, and TCRdb's table has in-frame clones only and misses some. V and J calls plus clone size are reproduced from that table; the DNA served to infer D and trimming. The sample lists under 300,000 clones, roughly nine tenths occurring once. Germline assignment: CDR1 MNHEY and CDR2 SMNVEV (reference sequence). The CDR3 sequence is 14 residues long. V was trimmed by 6 bases and J by 11 bases, leaving 17 bases between them. The rearrangement joins TRBV27 to TRBJ1-6; D may be TRBD1 (5 bases). The sample was peripheral blood. The TCR comes from a man aged 60 to 75 with acute or convalescent COVID-19. The CDR3 DNA reads TGTGCCAGCAGCAGGGTCTCCTTGAGGACACCCCTCCACTTT. Its protein is CASSRVSLRTPLHF.